These T cell receptor beta chains were read from a single sample in a study of T cells after yellow fever vaccination. Each CDR3 protein gets one entry after TCRdb re-called the 5' RACE reads with MiXCR. Of hundreds of thousands of distinct CDR3 sequences listed, around 20% are singletons. Here the sequenced sample was PBMCs, taken before the yellow fever booster vaccination. These TCRs come from a man aged 18 to 29 who received the YFV17D yellow fever vaccine. The conserved cysteine and the conserved F or W are not part of the CDR3 here. A D gene is named only where the DNA matches it firmly. Clone size is given for some rows only: seen once, a few or many times, or a class if the clone is expanded.

clone_size cdr3_length d_call j_call v_call cdr3_aa
. 13 TRBD1 TRBJ1-2 TRBV7-2 ASSSQPGQGNGYT
. 12 . TRBJ2-4 TRBV5-1 ASSLDGGLNIQY
few 14 . TRBJ2-5 TRBV14 ASSQDLRGSGETQY
. 11 TRBD1 TRBJ2-7 TRBV7-9 ASSLPGGDEQY
few 11 . TRBJ2-7 TRBV20-1 SASRGAPYEQY
. 10 . TRBJ2-2 TRBV6-6 ASSYSMGELF
. 12 . TRBJ1-4 TRBV7-2 ASSLGTANEKLF
few 13 . TRBJ2-2 TRBV7-6 ASSRRNANTGELF
. 13 TRBD1 TRBJ2-1 TRBV11-1 ASSLSGQGLDEQF
few 15 TRBD1 TRBJ1-2 TRBV4-2 ASSQDLNRGAYYGYT